This TCR beta chain was obtained from a study of blood T cell repertoires in COVID-19. As processed by the authors: Researchers report that nucleated cell counts were estimated from reference gene primer amplification. Sequencing was performed with immunoSEQ multiplex PCR; in TCRdb, only in-frame clones are kept and a portion is missing. The V and J calls and clone size come from that table; D and trimming were worked out from the DNA. The table records about 200,000 clones, around 80% of them present only once. CDR3 length: 15 amino acids. After removal of 5 bases from V and 1 base from J, the junction contained 3 bases not matched to a gene. The germline CDR1 and CDR2 sequences are SNHLY and FYNNEI.

The sequence was obtained from a woman aged 45-65 years with acute or convalescent COVID-19. Sequences were obtained from peripheral blood. J is TRBJ2-3 and V is TRBV2; 10 nucleotides agree with TRBD2. This CDR3 reads CASSRTSGGTDTQYF. Written as DNA, the CDR3 is TGTGCCAGCAGTCGGACTAGCGGAGGCACAGATACGCAGTATTTT. Using reference TRBV2 and TRBJ2-3 for the parts outside the CDR3, the full variable domain is EPEVTQTPSHQVTQMGQEVILRCVPISNHLYFYWYRQILGQKVEFLVSFYNNEISEKSEIFDDQFSVERPDGSNFTLKIRSTKLEDSAMYFCASSRTSGGTDTQYFGPGTRLTVL.